These 8 T cell receptor beta chains were all obtained from the same sample, sequenced in a study of shared clonotypes between healthy human individuals. Here immunoSEQ multiplex PCR was the method, and the copy in TCRdb shows in-frame clones only, minus some. The repertoire holds about 2 million clones, with about 95% as singletons. Naive CD8 cells lacked CD45RO, underwent positive selection for CCR7 and left out terminally differentiated effector memory CD45RA+ cells. Sequencing was performed on naive CD8+ T cells sorted from blood. The receptor set was obtained from a man aged 18 to 30 in good health.

Concerning this clone itself: This sample includes further DNA sequences coding for the same CDR3. The rearrangement links TRBV27 to TRBJ2-1; no clear D. The CDR3 has 11 residues. Between the trimmed V and J ends, which lost 5 bases and 7 bases, there was a span of 6 bases. Germline loops: CDR1 MNHEY, CDR2 SMNVEV (reference sequence). CDR3 sequence reads: CASSGGNEQFF. The CDR3 coding sequence is TGTGCCAGCAGTGGTGGTAATGAGCAGTTCTTC.

Here the CDR3 DNA reads TGTGCCAGCACCACTAGCGGGAGCGACACAGATACGCAGTATTTT. Protein sequence: CASTTSGSDTDTQYF. The gene calls are TRBV7-6 and TRBJ2-3; 11 bases line up with TRBD2. J gave up 2 bases and V 7 bases, and 5 bases lay outside the gene matches. In germline, CDR1 is SGHVS, CDR2 FNYEAQ. This CDR3 spans 15 amino acids. The full variable domain, in which reference TRBV7-6 and TRBJ2-3 provide the parts outside the CDR3, is GAGVSQSPRYKVTKRGQDVALRCDPISGHVSLYWYRQALGQGPEFLTYFNYEAQQDKSGLPNDRFSAERPEGSISTLTIQRTEQRDSAMYRCASTTSGSDTDTQYFGPGTRLTVL.

In DNA form, the CDR3 reads TGTGCCAGCACCCACACCGGGGGGGCTTACGGTCCTTCCTACGAGCAGTACTTC. This encodes CASTHTGGAYGPSYEQYF. The chain uses TRBV27 and TRBJ2-7, with 8 positions matching TRBD2. Looked up from germline, CDR1 is MNHEY and CDR2 is SMNVEV (reference sequence). CDR3 length: 18 amino acids. V lost 7 bases to trimming and J lost 1 base; unmatched junction nucleotides: 18.

This rearrangement joins TRBV7-6 to TRBJ1-2; the D is unclear. CDR3 size: 13 residues. The germline V gene has CDR1 SGHVS and CDR2 FNYEAQ. V was clipped by 1 base and J by 4 bases, with 7 bases between them. The CDR3 nucleotides are TGTGCCAGCAGCTTAGGAGGTGGCTATGGCTACACCTTC. Translation: CASSLGGGYGYTF.

The rearrangement joins TRBV11-2 to TRBJ2-7, with 10 bases lining up with TRBD1. The CDR3 contains 12 residues. Trimming removed 5 bases from V and 6 bases from J; junction bases left unmatched: 1. CDR1 is SGHAT, CDR2 FQNNGV, per germline. The CDR3 sequence: CASSRTGGEQYF. The CDR3 DNA is TGTGCCAGCAGCCGGACAGGGGGCGAGCAGTACTTC.

Points on this clone: The sample contains more than one DNA sequence encoding this CDR3. The chain couples TRBV6-5 to TRBJ1-1; 7 bases map to TRBD1. CDR1 is MNHEY and CDR2 is SVGAGI in the germline V gene. With V trimmed by 3 bases and J by 6 bases, 4 bases remained unmatched. The CDR3 covers 13 residues. CDR3 region: CASSYSTGAEAFF. CDR3 in DNA: TGTGCCAGCAGTTATTCTACAGGGGCTGAAGCTTTCTTT.

The genes are TRBV27 and TRBJ1-1; possibly TRBD1 for D (5 bases). The germline gives CDR1 MNHEY, CDR2 SMNVEV (reference sequence). The CDR3 runs to 15 residues. V lost 3 bases and J 5 bases, leaving 16 bases between the germline ends. The CDR3, as DNA: TGTGCCAGCAGTTTTGTCGGGACCCCAGCTACTGAAGCTTTCTTT. Its protein product is CASSFVGTPATEAFF.

The CDR3: CAWSPPDRDGYEQYF. CDR3 coding DNA: TGTGCCTGGAGTCCCCCGGACAGGGATGGCTACGAGCAGTACTTC. V is TRBV30 and J is TRBJ2-7; 8 nucleotides line up with TRBD1. The CDR3 length is 15 residues. From germline, CDR1 is GTSNPN and CDR2 SVGIG (reference sequence). J was trimmed by 3 bases and V by 2 bases; bases with no gene match: 9.